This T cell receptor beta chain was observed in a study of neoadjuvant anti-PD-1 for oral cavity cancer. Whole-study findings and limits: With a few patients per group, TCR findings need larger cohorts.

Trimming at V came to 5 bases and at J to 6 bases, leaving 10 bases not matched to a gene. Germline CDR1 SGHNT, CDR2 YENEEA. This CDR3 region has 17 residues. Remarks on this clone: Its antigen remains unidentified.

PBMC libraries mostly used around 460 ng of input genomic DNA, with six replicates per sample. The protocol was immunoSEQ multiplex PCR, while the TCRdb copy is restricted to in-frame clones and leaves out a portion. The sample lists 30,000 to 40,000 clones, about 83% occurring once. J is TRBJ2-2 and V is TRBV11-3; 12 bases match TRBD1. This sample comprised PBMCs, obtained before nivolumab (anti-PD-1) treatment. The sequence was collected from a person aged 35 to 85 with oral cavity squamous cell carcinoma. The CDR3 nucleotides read TGTGCCAGCAGCAAGGGACAGGGGGCCGTCAGGGCCGGGGAGCTGTTTTTT. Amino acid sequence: CASSKGQGAVRAGELFF. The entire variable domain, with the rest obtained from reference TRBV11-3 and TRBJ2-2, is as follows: EAGVVQSPRYKIIEKKQPVAFWCNPISGHNTLYWYLQNLGQGPELLIRYENEEAVDDSQLPKDRFSAERLKGVDSTLKIQPAELGDSAVYLCASSKGQGAVRAGELFFGEGSRLTVL.